The 19 T cell receptor beta chains below were found in one sample sequenced in a study of blood T cell repertoires in COVID-19. Here immunoSEQ multiplex PCR was the method, and the copy in TCRdb shows in-frame clones only, minus some. The profile shows roughly 110,000 clones, 80% to 85% of them singletons. Sequencing input: peripheral blood. These receptors were obtained from a human donor in a cohort sampled during active COVID-19.

This clone has only a few counts. The chain uses TRBV7-2 and TRBJ2-2, with 9 bases matching TRBD2. CDR1 SGHTA and CDR2 FQGNSA come from the germline V gene. CDR3 length equals 19 residues. The V and J ends lost 5 bases and 7 bases, in that order; junction bases with no gene match: 20. The chain's CDR3 is CASSPISSRAGGVGGELFF. The DNA of the CDR3 is TGTGCCAGCAGCCCCATTTCTAGCAGAGCGGGAGGAGTTGGCGGGGAGCTGTTTTTT.

The rearrangement joins TRBV25-1 to TRBJ1-2, with no clear D. The germline V gene has CDR1 MGHDK and CDR2 SYGVNS. Trimming took off 4 bases at V and 4 bases at J, with 10 bases between the two ends. The CDR3 extends over 13 amino acids. DNA for the CDR3: TGTGCCAGCAGTGCCGACACTGCCTATGGCTACACCTTC. It encodes CASSADTAYGYTF.

The chain combines TRBV19 with TRBJ2-7, with D maybe TRBD1 (5 bases). Germline V CDR1 and CDR2: LNHDA, SQIVND (reference sequence). This CDR3 has 13 residues. The ends were cut back, 5 bases at V and 10 bases at J, with 18 bases in the middle. The CDR3 DNA reads as TGTGCCAGTAGTGCACTGAAAGGGGCCGAACAGTACTTC. It encodes CASSALKGAEQYF.

This clone was recorded only once. The chain carries TRBV5-8 and TRBJ2-2; 11 nucleotides match TRBD1. The CDR3 loop spans 17 amino acids. The junction had 9 bases not matched to a gene; V was cut back by 6 bases and J by 2 bases. Germline values: CDR1 SGHTS, CDR2 YDEGEE. This chain's CDR3 is CASNTDRGPTNTGELFF. CDR3 DNA: TGTGCCAGCAACACGGACAGGGGGCCTACTAACACCGGGGAGCTGTTTTTT.

The rearrangement uses TRBV25-1 and TRBJ2-1; 12 bases match TRBD2. The CDR3 loop spans 18 amino acids. Germline CDR1 reads MGHDK; CDR2 reads SYGVNS. V shed 3 bases, J shed 7 bases, and the junction held 13 bases outside the gene matches. CDR3 loop: CASSETRVWTSGMNEQFF. For the CDR3, the DNA is TGTGCCAGCAGTGAGACCCGGGTGTGGACTAGCGGGATGAATGAGCAGTTCTTC.

The chain joins TRBV5-1 to TRBJ1-1, with TRBD1 matching 8 bases. The CDR3 length is 16 residues. The ends lost 4 bases at V and 0 bases at J; junction bases unmatched: 8. Germline assignment: CDR1 SGHRS and CDR2 YFSETQ. In nucleotides, the CDR3 is TGCGCCAGCAGCCCCGACAGGGGACGGATGAACACTGAAGCTTTCTTT. It is translated as CASSPDRGRMNTEAFF.

The chain carries TRBV7-8 and TRBJ2-5; possible D gene TRBD2, 5 bases. Deletions cut 3 bases from V and 4 bases from J, with 21 bases between. The CDR3 length is 17 residues. Germline assignment: CDR1 SGHVS and CDR2 FQNEAQ. This chain's CDR3 is CASSFLTGPTGLETQYF. CDR3 coding DNA: TGTGCCAGCAGCTTCCTTACCGGGCCCACGGGGTTAGAGACCCAGTACTTC.

The chain couples TRBV3-1 (or the pseudogene TRBV3-2) to TRBJ2-1, with 10 positions matching TRBD2. This CDR3 has 13 amino acids. Germline CDR1 and CDR2: LGHDT and YNNKEL (reference sequence). Germline trimming cut 7 bases from V and 7 bases from J; bases unmatched to any gene: 4. CDR3 bases: TGTGCCAGCACCCTAGCGGGAGCTAATGAGCAGTTCTTC. Its protein product is CASTLAGANEQFF.

The chain employs TRBV7-9 and TRBJ2-7; 7 bases fit TRBD1. V lost 8 bases, J lost 4 bases, and 11 bases stayed unmatched. The CDR3 loop spans 14 amino acids. Germline V gene sequence: CDR1 SEHNR, CDR2 FQNEAQ (reference sequence). This CDR3 reads CASDYRDSGYEQYV. CDR3 coding DNA: TGTGCCAGCGACTACCGGGACAGCGGTTACGAGCAGTACGTC.

This chain links TRBV28 with TRBJ1-6; 11 bases map to TRBD1. The CDR3 loop spans 16 amino acids. The V segment lost 5 bases and the J segment 6 bases; nucleotides outside the gene matches: 6. Germline V gene lookup returns CDR1 MDHEN and CDR2 SYDVKM. CDR3 coding DNA: TGTGCCAGCAGTCCCCCGGGACAGGGGGTTAATTCACCCCTCCACTTT. Its translation is CASSPPGQGVNSPLHF.

The chain is built from TRBV5-1 and TRBJ1-1; tentative D call: TRBD1 (5 bases). V was clipped by 2 bases and J by 1 base, with 6 bases between them. Germline V gene data show CDR1 as SGHRS and CDR2 as YFSETQ. The CDR3 contains 13 residues. CDR3 amino acids: CASSFQGNTEAFF. The CDR3 DNA reads TGCGCCAGCAGCTTTCAGGGGAACACTGAAGCTTTCTTT.

The chain combines TRBV9 with TRBJ2-7, with TRBD2 identical over 7 bases. Germline V lookup: CDR1 SGDLS, CDR2 YYNGEE. This CDR3 comprises 15 residues. Trimming cost V 3 bases and J 5 bases; bases outside gene matches: 11. The CDR3 nucleotides are TGTGCCAGCAGCGGGGGACTACTCTCCTTAGACGAGCAGTACTTC. Its protein is CASSGGLLSLDEQYF.

This clone has a handful of counts. V usage is TRBV19 and J usage is TRBJ2-2, with D perhaps matching TRBD2 (5 bases). Trimming cost V 2 bases and J 8 bases, with 18 bases left between them. Germline V gene lookup returns CDR1 LNHDA and CDR2 SQIVND (reference sequence). The CDR3 runs 16 residues. The chain's CDR3 is CASSIPGEWSRGELFF. CDR3 sequence (DNA): TGTGCCAGTAGTATACCCGGGGAATGGTCTAGAGGGGAGCTGTTTTTT.

The chain is built from TRBV9 and TRBJ1-1; TRBD1 might be the D (5 bases). Germline V gene sequence: CDR1 SGDLS, CDR2 YYNGEE. The V end lost 0 bases, the J end lost 7 bases, and 13 bases lay between the germline ends. The CDR3 loop spans 14 amino acids. CDR3 sequence reads: CASSVVAGPGEAFF. The DNA of the CDR3 is TGTGCCAGCAGCGTAGTGGCAGGGCCGGGTGAAGCTTTCTTT.

CDR3 nucleotides: TGTGCCAGCAGCGCAGGGGAGAGGGGCACAGATACGCAGTATTTT. Protein: CASSAGERGTDTQYF. The V gene is TRBV9, the J gene TRBJ2-3, with TRBD1 as a possible D gene (6 bases). The CDR3 spans 15 residues. Germline loops: CDR1 SGDLS, CDR2 YYNGEE. V dropped 3 bases and J dropped 1 base, with 12 bases sitting between them. Combining the CDR3 with reference TRBV9 and TRBJ2-3 gives the whole variable domain DSGVTQTPKHLITATGQRVTLRCSPRSGDLSVYWYQQSLDQGLQFLIQYYNGEERAKGNILERFSAQQFPDLHSELNLSSLELGDSALYFCASSAGERGTDTQYFGPGTRLTVL.

The J gene is TRBJ2-1, the V gene TRBV19; 7 bases line up with TRBD1. Germline V lookup: CDR1 LNHDA, CDR2 SQIVND (reference sequence). V was clipped by 6 bases and J by 5 bases; unmatched bases: 4. The CDR3 consists of 13 residues. The CDR3, as DNA: TGTGCCAGTAGATTGCAGGGGGACAATGAGCAGTTCTTC. Translating gives CASRLQGDNEQFF.

V is TRBV4-1 and J is TRBJ2-5; tentatively, D is TRBD1 (6 bases). The CDR3 is 14 amino acids. Trimming shortened V by 3 bases and J by 5 bases, and 13 bases separated the two germline ends. Germline assignment: CDR1 MGHRA and CDR2 YSYEKL. CDR3 protein: CASSHSRGRETQYF. The DNA for the CDR3 is TGCGCCAGCAGCCATAGCAGGGGCAGGGAGACCCAGTACTTC.

A note on this clone: Additional DNA sequences in this sample encode the identical CDR3. The chain uses TRBV12-3 or TRBV12-4 and TRBJ1-1; perhaps TRBD1 as D (5 bases). The CDR3 totals 13 residues. V lost 5 bases to trimming and J lost 0 bases, with 7 bases between them. This CDR3 is CASSVQVNTEAFF. The CDR3 DNA is TGTGCCAGCAGTGTACAGGTGAACACTGAAGCTTTCTTT.

The rearrangement links TRBV7-2 to TRBJ2-1; 8 nucleotides align to TRBD2. The V segment lost 9 bases and the J segment 5 bases; nucleotides outside the gene matches: 6. This CDR3 region has 13 residues. Looked up from germline, CDR1 is SGHTA and CDR2 is FQGNSA. In nucleotides, the CDR3 is TGTGCCAGTACTATTAGCGGGAACAATGAGCAGTTCTTC. Translated: CASTISGNNEQFF.